A selection of T cell receptor beta chains follows, all from one sample in a study of blood T cell repertoires in COVID-19. Some clones are missing from TCRdb's copy, which holds only in-frame ones; the method was immunoSEQ multiplex PCR. This table holds some 48,000 clones, about 92% found once. Sequenced sample: peripheral blood. These receptors all come from an elderly woman with acute or convalescent COVID-19. Each CDR3 is given with its conserved first and last residue. A D gene is named only where the DNA matches it firmly. Size is omitted from some rows. Given values are once, few, many or a class for expanded clones.

d_call: -
v_call: TRBV19
clone_size: -
cdr3_length: 15
j_call: TRBJ1-2
cdr3_nt: TGTGCCAGTACAAACTCTCACCCGGGAACCTATGGCTACACCTTC
cdr3_aa: CASTNSHPGTYGYTF

d_call: -
v_call: TRBV27
clone_size: few
cdr3_length: 13
j_call: TRBJ1-4
cdr3_nt: TGTGCCAGCAGTTTTTCCGGGTTTGAAAAACTGTTTTTT
cdr3_aa: CASSFSGFEKLFF

d_call: TRBD2
v_call: TRBV19
clone_size: -
cdr3_length: 16
j_call: TRBJ2-1
cdr3_nt: TGTGCCAGTAGTATCGTGGCTAGCGGGGGGAACAATGAGCAGTTCTTC
cdr3_aa: CASSIVASGGNNEQFF

d_call: TRBD1
v_call: TRBV7-2
clone_size: -
cdr3_length: 15
j_call: TRBJ1-1
cdr3_nt: TGTGCCAGCAGCTTAGGGACAGGGGTGGGCACTGAAGCTTTCTTT
cdr3_aa: CASSLGTGVGTEAFF

d_call: -
v_call: TRBV2
clone_size: -
cdr3_length: 13
j_call: TRBJ2-1
cdr3_nt: TGTGCCAGCATGGTAGCGGACTACAATGAGCAGTTCTTC
cdr3_aa: CASMVADYNEQFF

d_call: -
v_call: TRBV3-1/TRBV3-2
clone_size: -
cdr3_length: 12
j_call: TRBJ1-2
cdr3_nt: TGTGCCAGCAGCCAACTTGAGGGCGGCTACACCTTC
cdr3_aa: CASSQLEGGYTF

d_call: -
v_call: TRBV7-2
clone_size: -
cdr3_length: 11
j_call: TRBJ1-1
cdr3_nt: TGTGCCAGCAGCCGGGGGACTGAAGCTTTCTTT
cdr3_aa: CASSRGTEAFF

d_call: TRBD2
v_call: TRBV30
clone_size: -
cdr3_length: 15
j_call: TRBJ2-7
cdr3_nt: TGTGCCTGGAGTAAGGGACTAGAGGGATCCTACGAGCAGTACTTC
cdr3_aa: CAWSKGLEGSYEQYF

d_call: TRBD1
v_call: TRBV19
clone_size: -
cdr3_length: 14
j_call: TRBJ1-1
cdr3_nt: TGTGCCAGTGGAGGGGGCGGATGGGGCACTGAAGCTTTCTTT
cdr3_aa: CASGGGGWGTEAFF

d_call: -
v_call: TRBV4-1
clone_size: -
cdr3_length: 16
j_call: TRBJ1-4
cdr3_nt: TGCGCCAGCAGCCAAGTAAAGGGGGCAACTAATGAAAAACTGTTTTTT
cdr3_aa: CASSQVKGATNEKLFF

d_call: -
v_call: TRBV5-1
clone_size: -
cdr3_length: 15
j_call: TRBJ1-3
cdr3_nt: TGCGCCAGCAGCTTATACGGGTACTCTGGAAACACCATATATTTT
cdr3_aa: CASSLYGYSGNTIYF

d_call: TRBD1
v_call: TRBV10-2
clone_size: -
cdr3_length: 15
j_call: TRBJ1-5
cdr3_nt: TGCGCCAGCAGTGAGTCGGGGGACAGATATCAGCCCCAGCATTTT
cdr3_aa: CASSESGDRYQPQHF

d_call: TRBD2
v_call: TRBV7-2
clone_size: -
cdr3_length: 16
j_call: TRBJ2-3
cdr3_nt: TGTGCCAGCAGCTTAGGCCCGCGGGGGGGCACAGATACGCAGTATTTT
cdr3_aa: CASSLGPRGGTDTQYF

d_call: TRBD2
v_call: TRBV4-1
clone_size: -
cdr3_length: 14
j_call: TRBJ2-3
cdr3_nt: TGCGCCAGCAGTCGGACTAGCGGGCCAGATACGCAGTATTTT
cdr3_aa: CASSRTSGPDTQYF

d_call: -
v_call: TRBV19
clone_size: -
cdr3_length: 14
j_call: TRBJ2-5
cdr3_nt: TGTGCCAGTAGTGCATACTCCGGAGGGGAGACCCAGTACTTC
cdr3_aa: CASSAYSGGETQYF

d_call: -
v_call: TRBV19
clone_size: once
cdr3_length: 13
j_call: TRBJ2-3
cdr3_nt: TGTGCCAGTAGTACCCAGTACACAGATACGCAGTATTTT
cdr3_aa: CASSTQYTDTQYF

d_call: TRBD2
v_call: TRBV9
clone_size: -
cdr3_length: 17
j_call: TRBJ2-1
cdr3_nt: TGTGCCAGCAGCGCCCCACTAGCGGGATATTCCTACAATGAGCAGTTCTTC
cdr3_aa: CASSAPLAGYSYNEQFF

d_call: -
v_call: TRBV13
clone_size: once
cdr3_length: 17
j_call: TRBJ2-5
cdr3_nt: TGTGCCAGCAGCCCTAGGCTCAGGGGCGCTGGGCAAGAGACCCAGTACTTC
cdr3_aa: CASSPRLRGAGQETQYF

d_call: TRBD1
v_call: TRBV5-1
clone_size: -
cdr3_length: 16
j_call: TRBJ1-1
cdr3_nt: TGCGCCAGCAGCATTGGGGGACAGTCTGGGACAGCTGAAGCTTTCTTT
cdr3_aa: CASSIGGQSGTAEAFF

d_call: -
v_call: TRBV7-2
clone_size: -
cdr3_length: 15
j_call: TRBJ1-3
cdr3_nt: TGTGCCAGCAGCTTAGCTTCGGGGGCTGGAAACACCATATATTTT
cdr3_aa: CASSLASGAGNTIYF

d_call: -
v_call: TRBV4-1
clone_size: -
cdr3_length: 16
j_call: TRBJ1-3
cdr3_nt: TGCGCCAGCAGCCAACGGGTCAGGGAGGCTGGAAACACCATATATTTT
cdr3_aa: CASSQRVREAGNTIYF

d_call: TRBD2
v_call: TRBV3-1/TRBV3-2
clone_size: once
cdr3_length: 14
j_call: TRBJ2-1
cdr3_nt: TGTGCCAGCAGCCCCCGGGGGGCCTACAATGAGCAGTTCTTC
cdr3_aa: CASSPRGAYNEQFF

d_call: -
v_call: TRBV18
clone_size: -
cdr3_length: 14
j_call: TRBJ1-2
cdr3_nt: TGTGCCAGCTCACCGTCCCAGGGTTACTATGGCTACACCTTC
cdr3_aa: CASSPSQGYYGYTF

d_call: -
v_call: TRBV3-1/TRBV3-2
clone_size: -
cdr3_length: 15
j_call: TRBJ1-4
cdr3_nt: TGTGCCAGCAGCCATAGGCAGGGTGCAGATGAAAAACTGTTTTTT
cdr3_aa: CASSHRQGADEKLFF

d_call: TRBD1
v_call: TRBV6-5
clone_size: -
cdr3_length: 16
j_call: TRBJ2-5
cdr3_nt: TGTGCCAGCAGTTACTCCCGGGACAGTCTGGCTCGGGCCCAGTACTTC
cdr3_aa: CASSYSRDSLARAQYF

d_call: -
v_call: TRBV24-1
clone_size: -
cdr3_length: 15
j_call: TRBJ2-2
cdr3_nt: TGTGCCACCAGTGATCCCACAGGTGTGGCCGGGGAGCTGTTTTTT
cdr3_aa: CATSDPTGVAGELFF

d_call: -
v_call: TRBV11-2
clone_size: -
cdr3_length: 14
j_call: TRBJ2-1
cdr3_nt: TGTGCCAGCAGCCCGTCTCACCCAGTTGATGAGCAGTTCTTC
cdr3_aa: CASSPSHPVDEQFF

d_call: TRBD2
v_call: TRBV5-5
clone_size: once
cdr3_length: 16
j_call: TRBJ2-5
cdr3_nt: TGTGCCAGCAGCTTGAGGGCGCGGGGGATGGGAGAGACCCAGTACTTC
cdr3_aa: CASSLRARGMGETQYF

d_call: TRBD1
v_call: TRBV6-5
clone_size: large
cdr3_length: 15
j_call: TRBJ1-2
cdr3_nt: TGTGCCAGCAGCCGCCAGACAGGGACCATCTATGGCTACACCTTC
cdr3_aa: CASSRQTGTIYGYTF

d_call: -
v_call: TRBV3-1/TRBV3-2
clone_size: -
cdr3_length: 13
j_call: TRBJ1-5
cdr3_nt: TGTGCCAGCAGCCAAGATCGTAATCAGCCCCAGCATTTT
cdr3_aa: CASSQDRNQPQHF

d_call: -
v_call: TRBV18
clone_size: -
cdr3_length: 14
j_call: TRBJ2-7
cdr3_nt: TGTGCCAGCTCACCCCAGGGCACTACCTACGAGCAGTACTTC
cdr3_aa: CASSPQGTTYEQYF

d_call: -
v_call: TRBV7-2
clone_size: -
cdr3_length: 15
j_call: TRBJ2-7
cdr3_nt: TGTGCCAGCAGCTTATTGAGTAGCGGCCACTACGAGCAGTACTTC
cdr3_aa: CASSLLSSGHYEQYF

d_call: -
v_call: TRBV7-9
clone_size: -
cdr3_length: 14
j_call: TRBJ2-5
cdr3_nt: TGTGCCAGCAGCTCGCGGCCGAACGGGGAGACCCAGTACTTC
cdr3_aa: CASSSRPNGETQYF

d_call: -
v_call: TRBV11-2
clone_size: -
cdr3_length: 13
j_call: TRBJ2-1
cdr3_nt: TGTGCCAGCAGCTTAGCAGGGTCCGATGAGCAGTTCTTC
cdr3_aa: CASSLAGSDEQFF

d_call: -
v_call: TRBV5-1
clone_size: -
cdr3_length: 14
j_call: TRBJ2-1
cdr3_nt: TGCGCCAGCAGCCAGGGACAAGAGTACAATGAGCAGTTCTTC
cdr3_aa: CASSQGQEYNEQFF